The next 32 T cell receptor beta chains were all read from a single sample in a study of blood T cell repertoires in COVID-19. TCRdb's table, derived via immunoSEQ multiplex PCR, lists solely in-frame clones and lacks some. This table has under 350,000 clones, roughly 83% appearing once. The sequenced sample consisted of peripheral blood. The receptors come from a man aged 55 to 70 who had recovered from COVID-19.

This clone occurred many times. The chain uses TRBV28 and TRBJ1-3; D gene uncertain. Trimming removed 8 bases at V and 3 bases at J, with 17 bases between. The CDR3 consists of 15 residues. Germline V lookup: CDR1 MDHEN, CDR2 SYDVKM. The CDR3 DNA sequence: TGTGCCAGCTCCAACCCGCTAGCCCTTGGAAACACCATATATTTT. Its protein product is CASSNPLALGNTIYF.

The chain joins TRBV5-6 to TRBJ2-5; D ambiguous. Trimming took 2 bases from V and 7 from J, leaving 12 bases between them. The germline gives CDR1 SGHDT, CDR2 YYEEEE. CDR3 length: 13 amino acids. CDR3 bases: TGTGCCAGCAGCTTCTCTGCTCCGGGGACCCAGTACTTC. It is translated as CASSFSAPGTQYF.

The V and J genes are TRBV14 and TRBJ2-2; 7 bases match TRBD1. With 5 bases clipped from V and 0 bases from J, the junction kept 6 bases outside the gene matches. The CDR3 length is 16 residues. CDR1 SGHDN and CDR2 FVKESK come from the germline V gene. The chain's CDR3 is CASSERTGPNTGELFF. DNA of the CDR3: TGTGCCAGCAGCGAACGGACAGGTCCGAACACCGGGGAGCTGTTTTTT.

This clone was recorded a few times. This chain links TRBV27 with TRBJ2-2; perhaps TRBD2 as D (5 bases). From germline, CDR1 is MNHEY and CDR2 SMNVEV (reference sequence). The CDR3 is 15 residues long. The ends were cut back, 3 bases at V and 6 bases at J, with 14 bases in the middle. CDR3 nucleotides: TGTGCCAGCAGTTTCTCGGGGATGAGTGCCGGGGAGCTGTTTTTT. It encodes CASSFSGMSAGELFF.

The rearrangement uses TRBV5-1 and TRBJ2-1; 13 positions agree with TRBD2. With V trimmed by 4 bases and J by 12 bases, 7 bases remained unmatched. The germline CDR1 and CDR2 sequences are SGHRS and YFSETQ. This CDR3 has 14 residues. DNA for the CDR3: TGCGCCAGCAGCCAAGGGACTAGCGGGAACGGGCAGTTCTTC. Translated: CASSQGTSGNGQFF.

J is TRBJ2-7 and V is TRBV5-1; 10 bases are a match to TRBD2. V lost 2 bases, J lost 0 bases, and 2 bases stayed unmatched. CDR1 is SGHRS and CDR2 is YFSETQ in the germline V gene. The CDR3 runs to 15 residues. CDR3 coding DNA: TGCGCCAGCAGCTTTAGCGGGAGGAGCTCCTACGAGCAGTACTTC. It specifies CASSFSGRSSYEQYF.

The chain has TRBV27 and TRBJ1-2; D perhaps matches TRBD1 (6 bases). Trimming took off 2 bases at V and 0 bases at J, with 10 bases between the two ends. The CDR3 sequence is 15 residues long. CDR1 and CDR2 (germline): MNHEY, SMNVEV (reference sequence). CDR3: CASSLTRQANYGYTF. The CDR3 DNA is TGTGCCAGCAGTTTAACCCGACAGGCTAACTATGGCTACACCTTC.

This clone has a handful of counts. This sequence joins TRBV19 and TRBJ2-7; D gene ambiguous. CDR3 size: 14 residues. Germline CDR1 and CDR2: LNHDA and SQIVND (reference sequence). V was clipped by 5 bases and J by 0 bases, with 11 bases between them. This CDR3 is CASSDQAGSYEQYF. The CDR3 DNA reads as TGTGCCAGTAGTGATCAGGCAGGCTCCTACGAGCAGTACTTC. Full variable domain (outside the CDR3, taken from reference TRBV19 and TRBJ2-7): DGGITQSPKYLFRKEGQNVTLSCEQNLNHDAMYWYRQDPGQGLRLIYYSQIVNDFQKGDIAEGYSVSREKKESFPLTVTSAQKNPTAFYLCASSDQAGSYEQYFGPGTRLTVT.

CDR3 amino acids: CASSGTGGLGYTF. For the CDR3, the DNA is TGTGCCAGCAGTGGGACAGGGGGCCTTGGCTACACCTTC. The chain combines TRBV7-3 with TRBJ1-2; TRBD1 matches 12 bases. V shed 6 bases, J shed 7 bases, and the junction held 3 bases outside the gene matches. Germline values: CDR1 SGHTA, CDR2 FQGTGA. The CDR3 has 13 residues. The variable domain in full, with the rest retrieved from reference TRBV7-3 and TRBJ1-2, is GAGVSQTPSNKVTEKGKYVELRCDPISGHTALYWYRQSLGQGPEFLIYFQGTGAADDSGLPNDRFFAVRPEGSVSTLKIQRTERGDSAVYLCASSGTGGLGYTFGSGTRLTVV.

This rearrangement joins TRBV27 to TRBJ2-5; 8 positions match TRBD2. The CDR3 contains 13 residues. V dropped 8 bases and J dropped 4; count of bases not matched to a gene: 6. CDR1 is MNHEY, CDR2 SMNVEV, per germline (reference sequence). DNA of the CDR3: TGTGCCAGCGCAGGACTAGCACGAGAGACCCAGTACTTC. Encoded protein: CASAGLARETQYF.

The chain is built from TRBV5-6 and TRBJ2-2; a weak D match, TRBD1 (5 bases). CDR1 is SGHDT and CDR2 is YYEEEE in the germline V gene. The CDR3 is made up of 17 amino acids. The V gene lost 0 bases and the J gene lost 0 bases, with 12 bases spanning the gap. The CDR3 protein is CASSLAGRLANTGELFF. The CDR3 nucleotides read TGTGCCAGCAGCTTGGCAGGGCGGCTAGCGAACACCGGGGAGCTGTTTTTT.

This rearrangement joins TRBV14 to TRBJ1-6; D not resolved. The CDR3 loop spans 16 amino acids. V lost 1 base and J lost 7, with 14 bases in between. Germline CDR1 and CDR2: SGHDN and FVKESK. CDR3 DNA: TGTGCCAGCAGCCAAGGGAGGGCACCGGGGAATTCACCCCTCCACTTT. It codes for CASSQGRAPGNSPLHF.

CDR3 DNA sequence: TGTGCCAGCAGTTACTCAAGCGTAACTACCTACAATGAGCAGTTCTTC. Residues: CASSYSSVTTYNEQFF. The chain carries TRBV6-5 and TRBJ2-1; D gene unclear. Trimming took off 0 bases at V and 2 bases at J, with 11 bases between the two ends. The CDR3 loop spans 16 amino acids. CDR1 and CDR2 (germline): MNHEY, SVGAGI.

This chain uses TRBV4-1 with TRBJ1-1, with 9 positions matching TRBD1. The CDR3 runs 13 residues. With V trimmed by 4 bases and J by 8 bases, 5 bases remained unmatched. CDR1 and CDR2 from the germline V gene are MGHRA and YSYEKL. The CDR3 is CASSLIGQGEAFF. The CDR3 DNA sequence: TGCGCCAGCAGCCTCATCGGACAGGGGGAAGCTTTCTTT.

This clone was detected a few times. The V call is TRBV5-1, the J call TRBJ2-1; D call uncertain. The CDR3 covers 15 residues. CDR1 and CDR2 from the germline V gene are SGHRS and YFSETQ. Between the trimmed V and J ends, which lost 0 bases and 4 bases, there was a span of 11 bases. CDR3 coding DNA: TGCGCCAGCAGCTTGGGTGCCAGGCAATACAATGAGCAGTTCTTC. This codes for CASSLGARQYNEQFF.

This clone was detected once. The V and J genes are TRBV19 and TRBJ2-3; weak D call: TRBD2 (7 bases). The CDR3 contains 15 residues. CDR1 is LNHDA and CDR2 is SQIVND in the germline V gene (reference sequence). V was pared by 3 bases and J by 5 bases, with 15 bases between. The CDR3 reads CASSMGGAALDTQYF. The CDR3 region has the DNA TGTGCCAGTAGTATGGGGGGGGCAGCTTTAGATACGCAGTATTTT.

This chain joins TRBV18 and TRBJ2-7; D is perhaps TRBD1 (6 bases). The CDR3 spans 16 residues. Germline V gene sequence: CDR1 KGHSH, CDR2 LQKENI. V was shortened by 3 bases and J by 5 bases, with 20 bases between the two germline ends. This CDR3 reads CASSPLRPTGFDEQYF. CDR3 nucleotides: TGTGCCAGCTCACCTCTACGCCCAACAGGGTTCGACGAGCAGTACTTC.

The chain links TRBV19 to TRBJ1-5; the D gene is possibly TRBD1 (5 bases). Per germline, CDR1 LNHDA and CDR2 SQIVND (reference sequence). V dropped 7 bases and J dropped 4 bases, with 14 bases sitting between them. CDR3 length equals 14 residues. This CDR3 reads CASTPRANNQPQHF. CDR3 nucleotide sequence: TGTGCCAGTACGCCCAGGGCCAATAATCAGCCCCAGCATTTT.

This chain connects TRBV12-3 or TRBV12-4 to TRBJ1-2, with unresolved D. The ends were cut back, 6 bases at V and 7 bases at J, with 12 bases in the middle. The CDR3 is 12 residues long. CDR3 in DNA: TGTGCCAGCAGCCTCCCCGGTGGTGGCTACACCTTC. This gives the protein CASSLPGGGYTF.

The chain recombines TRBV4-2 with TRBJ1-3; D uncertain. The CDR3 spans 19 residues. Germline CDR1 and CDR2: LGHNA and YNFKEQ. Trimming left V 1 base short and J 1 base short, with 20 bases between. CDR3 bases: TGTGCCAGCAGCCAAGTGGATTCAGGATCACGATCATCTGGAAACACCATATATTTT. Translation: CASSQVDSGSRSSGNTIYF.

V gene TRBV6-2 or TRBV6-3 combines with J gene TRBJ1-4; a possible D gene is TRBD1 (5 bases). Germline V gives CDR1 MNHEY, CDR2 SVGEGT. Trimming cost V 2 bases and J 10 bases, with 26 bases left between them. The CDR3 is made up of 18 amino acids. The DNA of the CDR3 is TGTGCCAGCAGTTACGGGTTCTCGACAGTTGATAATCGTCGAAAACTGTTTTTT. This codes for CASSYGFSTVDNRRKLFF.

The rearrangement links TRBV28 to TRBJ1-6; TRBD1 is a possible D gene (6 bases). With 5 bases removed from V and 8 bases from J, the gap between germline ends came to 7 bases. The germline V gene encodes CDR1 MDHEN and CDR2 SYDVKM. The CDR3 length is 12 residues. The CDR3 coding sequence is TGTGCCAGCAGTCGACAGGATTCACCCCTCCACTTT. Amino acids: CASSRQDSPLHF.

This clone was seen a single time. This chain uses TRBV5-1 with TRBJ2-3, with 13 bases fitting TRBD2. The ends lost 4 bases at V and 4 bases at J; junction bases unmatched: 12. The CDR3 runs to 18 residues. CDR1 SGHRS and CDR2 YFSETQ come from the germline V gene. CDR3 nucleotide sequence: TGCGCCAGCAGCCACTCCGGGACTAGCGGGGCGCGGCCAGATACGCAGTATTTT. Amino acid sequence: CASSHSGTSGARPDTQYF.

V is TRBV5-6 and J is TRBJ2-1, with D tentatively TRBD2 (7 bases). The V end lost 5 bases, the J end lost 9 bases, and 24 bases lay between the germline ends. CDR3 length: 16 residues. Germline V gene lookup returns CDR1 SGHDT and CDR2 YYEEEE. CDR3 loop: CASRRSPGEGLSEQFF. The DNA of the CDR3 is TGTGCCAGCAGACGGTCCCCAGGGGAGGGTCTCAGTGAGCAGTTCTTC.

CDR3 DNA sequence: TGTGCCAGCTCACCCGGTGGAGGGTCTAACTATGGCTACACCTTC. Its protein product is CASSPGGGSNYGYTF. V and J are TRBV18 and TRBJ1-2; D is unresolved. Germline values: CDR1 KGHSH, CDR2 LQKENI. The CDR3 spans 15 residues. Trimming pared 3 bases from V and 0 bases from J, leaving 11 bases between. The whole variable domain, remainder taken from reference TRBV18 and TRBJ1-2, is NAGVMQNPRHLVRRRGQEARLRCSPMKGHSHVYWYRQLPEEGLKFMVYLQKENIIDESGMPKERFSAEFPKEGPSILRIQQVVRGDSAAYFCASSPGGGSNYGYTFGSGTRLTVV.

The V gene is TRBV5-1, the J gene TRBJ1-6; D unclear. V lost 5 bases and J 7 bases, leaving 19 bases between the germline ends. Germline assignment: CDR1 SGHRS and CDR2 YFSETQ. The CDR3 loop spans 16 amino acids. The CDR3 loop reads CASRRADTIPNSPLHF. CDR3 bases: TGCGCCAGCAGGAGGGCAGATACTATCCCAAATTCACCCCTCCACTTT.

V gene TRBV9 combines with J gene TRBJ2-5, with TRBD2 as a possible D gene (6 bases). CDR1 and CDR2 (germline): SGDLS, YYNGEE. The V end lost 4 bases, the J end lost 2 bases, and 12 bases lay between the germline ends. This CDR3 comprises 14 residues. Written as DNA, the CDR3 is TGTGCCAGCAGCCTCCAGGGAGGTCAAGAGACCCAGTACTTC. It is translated as CASSLQGGQETQYF.

The chain recombines TRBV5-1 with TRBJ2-7; 8 bases match TRBD2. Germline loops: CDR1 SGHRS, CDR2 YFSETQ. The CDR3 loop spans 13 amino acids. V trimming: 4 bases; J trimming: 6 bases; junction bases outside the gene matches: 6. This chain's CDR3 is CASSAGTRGEQYF. For the CDR3, the DNA is TGCGCCAGCAGCGCAGGGACTAGGGGCGAGCAGTACTTC.

J is TRBJ2-5 and V is TRBV9; 7 positions agree with TRBD1. CDR1 is SGDLS and CDR2 is YYNGEE in the germline V gene. V trimming: 3 bases; J trimming: 1 base; junction bases outside the gene matches: 6. CDR3 length: 15 amino acids. CDR3 protein: CASSAEQGPQETQYF. CDR3 nucleotide sequence: TGTGCCAGCAGCGCTGAACAGGGGCCCCAAGAGACCCAGTACTTC.

The chain has TRBV18 and TRBJ2-1, with 7 bases that match TRBD1. Germline CDR1 KGHSH, CDR2 LQKENI. CDR3 length: 13 amino acids. After removal of 2 bases from V and 14 bases from J, the junction contained 9 bases not matched to a gene. The CDR3 protein is CASSPSRDSSKFF. The CDR3 bases are TGTGCCAGCTCACCATCCCGGGACAGTTCAAAGTTCTTC.

This chain uses TRBV10-3 with TRBJ1-1; perhaps TRBD1 as D (5 bases). Germline CDR1 and CDR2: ENHRY and SYGVKD. This CDR3 is built from 16 residues. Trimming removed 2 bases at V and 1 base at J, with 14 bases between. CDR3 DNA: TGTGCCATCAGTGAGCAGAAAGGGAGGGGGAACACTGAAGCTTTCTTT. This sequence encodes CAISEQKGRGNTEAFF.

The genes are TRBV21-1 and TRBJ2-7; the table names TRBD1, a call not compared with the DNA. TRBV21-1 is classified as a pseudogene. The CDR3 has 15 amino acids. The chain's CDR3 is CASSKDRTGTYEQYF. The DNA of the CDR3 is TGTGCCAGCAGCAAAGATAGGACAGGTACCTACGAGCAGTACTTC.